The 6 T cell receptor beta chains listed next were all sequenced from one sample in a study of cytomegalovirus exposure and HLA in healthy donors. Assay: immunoSEQ multiplex PCR; the TCRdb copy retains only in-frame clones and omits some. The sample yields fewer than 350,000 clones, more than 75% seen once. Source material: PBMCs. The receptors originated from a woman younger than 30 in good health and CMV-seronegative.

V usage is TRBV29-1 and J usage is TRBJ2-1, with a weak D call TRBD1 (6 bases). The germline V gene encodes CDR1 SQVTM and CDR2 ANQGSEA. Trimming cost V 7 bases and J 15 bases, with 25 bases left between them. This CDR3 is 13 amino acids long. CDR3 DNA sequence: TGCAGCGCCCGGATGCCTCTTTGGGACAAGTCGTTCTTC. It specifies CSARMPLWDKSFF.

This chain uses TRBV6-6 with TRBJ1-1, with D possibly matching TRBD1 (6 bases). The CDR3 is made up of 13 amino acids. Trimming took 6 bases from V and 5 from J, leaving 13 bases between them. Germline values: CDR1 MNHNY, CDR2 SVGAGI (reference sequence). The CDR3 here is CASRDSRGTEAFF. The DNA for the CDR3 is TGTGCCAGCAGGGACAGCCGAGGGACTGAAGCTTTCTTT.

The V call is TRBV5-1, the J call TRBJ1-5; TRBD1 matches at 9 bases. This CDR3 is built from 13 residues. Per germline, CDR1 SGHRS and CDR2 YFSETQ. J was trimmed by 5 bases and V by 4 bases; bases with no gene match: 1. CDR3 DNA sequence: TGCGCCAGCAGCAGGACAGGGGATCAGCCCCAGCATTTT. Translation: CASSRTGDQPQHF.

The chain links TRBV6-1 to TRBJ2-5, with 14 bases fitting TRBD2. The V segment lost 3 bases and the J segment 4 bases; nucleotides outside the gene matches: 7. The CDR3 has 17 residues. The V gene's germline CDR1 is MNHNS and CDR2 SASEGT. The DNA for the CDR3 is TGTGCCAGCAGTGACGGGACTAGCGGGAGCTGGGTAGAGACCCAGTACTTC. It is translated as CASSDGTSGSWVETQYF.

This clone appeared once. The chain has TRBV10-2 and TRBJ1-1; D unresolved. The CDR3 spans 12 residues. The germline gives CDR1 WSHSY, CDR2 SAAADI. Between the trimmed V and J ends, which lost 1 base and 4 bases, there was a span of 4 bases. CDR3 in amino acids: CASSEFGTEAFF. The CDR3 DNA sequence: TGCGCCAGCAGTGAGTTCGGCACTGAAGCTTTCTTT.

J is TRBJ2-2 and V is TRBV5-1; D possibly corresponds to TRBD2 (6 bases). V dropped 5 bases and J dropped 6 bases, with 14 bases sitting between them. This CDR3 region has 14 residues. Germline V CDR1 and CDR2: SGHRS, YFSETQ. CDR3 sequence: CASSPGRIAGELFF. CDR3 in DNA: TGCGCCAGCAGTCCCGGGAGAATAGCCGGGGAGCTGTTTTTT. Full variable domain (rest looked up from reference TRBV5-1 and TRBJ2-2): KAGVTQTPRYLIKTRGQQVTLSCSPISGHRSVSWYQQTPGQGLQFLFEYFSETQRNKGNFPGRFSGRQFSNSRSEMNVSTLELGDSALYLCASSPGRIAGELFFGEGSRLTVL.